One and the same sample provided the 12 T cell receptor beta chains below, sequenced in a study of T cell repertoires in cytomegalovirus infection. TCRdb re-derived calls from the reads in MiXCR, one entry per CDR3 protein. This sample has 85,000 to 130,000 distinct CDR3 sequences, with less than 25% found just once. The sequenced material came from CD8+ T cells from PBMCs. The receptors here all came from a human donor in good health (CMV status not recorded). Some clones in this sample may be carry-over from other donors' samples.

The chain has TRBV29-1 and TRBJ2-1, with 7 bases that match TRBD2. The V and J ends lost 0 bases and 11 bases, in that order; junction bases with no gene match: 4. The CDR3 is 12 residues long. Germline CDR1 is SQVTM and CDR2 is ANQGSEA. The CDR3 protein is CSVEDLGGKQFF. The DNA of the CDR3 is TGCAGCGTTGAAGATCTCGGGGGGAAGCAGTTCTTC.

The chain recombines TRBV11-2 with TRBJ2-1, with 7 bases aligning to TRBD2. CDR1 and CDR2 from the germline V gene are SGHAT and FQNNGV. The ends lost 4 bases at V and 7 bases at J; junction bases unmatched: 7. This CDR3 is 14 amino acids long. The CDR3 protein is CASSYPGGTNEQFF. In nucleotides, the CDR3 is TGTGCCAGCAGCTACCCCGGGGGGACTAATGAGCAGTTCTTC. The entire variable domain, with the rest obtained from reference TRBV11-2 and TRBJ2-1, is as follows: EAGVAQSPRYKIIEKRQSVAFWCNPISGHATLYWYQQILGQGPKLLIQFQNNGVVDDSQLPKDRFSAERLKGVDSTLKIQPAKLEDSAVYLCASSYPGGTNEQFFGPGTRLTVL.

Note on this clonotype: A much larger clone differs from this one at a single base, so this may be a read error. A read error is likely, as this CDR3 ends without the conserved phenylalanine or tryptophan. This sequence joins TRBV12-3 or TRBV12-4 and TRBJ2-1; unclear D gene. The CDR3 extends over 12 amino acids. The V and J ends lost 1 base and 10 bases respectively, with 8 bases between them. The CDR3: CASSLVPREQFL. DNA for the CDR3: TGTGCCAGCAGTTTAGTACCTCGGGAGCAGTTCCTC.

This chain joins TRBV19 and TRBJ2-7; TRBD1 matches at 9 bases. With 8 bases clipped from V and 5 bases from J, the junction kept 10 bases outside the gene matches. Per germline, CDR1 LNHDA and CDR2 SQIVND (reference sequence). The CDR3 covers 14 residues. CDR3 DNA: TGTGCCAGTTCCGCTGGGACAGGGATAAACGAGCAGTACTTC. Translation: CASSAGTGINEQYF.

DNA of the CDR3: TGTGCCAGCAGTCCCGGGACACTTGATTTCTACGAGCAGTACTTC. Its translation is CASSPGTLDFYEQYF. The V call is TRBV12-3 or TRBV12-4, the J call TRBJ2-7; TRBD1 is a possible D gene (6 bases). V dropped 5 bases and J dropped 3 bases, with 17 bases sitting between them. The CDR3 has 15 residues.

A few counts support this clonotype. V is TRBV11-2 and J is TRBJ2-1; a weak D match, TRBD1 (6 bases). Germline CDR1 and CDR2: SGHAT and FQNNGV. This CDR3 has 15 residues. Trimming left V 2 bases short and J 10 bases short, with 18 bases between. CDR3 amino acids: CASSLPVAQGGEQFF. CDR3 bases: TGTGCCAGCAGCTTACCCGTTGCACAGGGCGGGGAGCAGTTCTTC.

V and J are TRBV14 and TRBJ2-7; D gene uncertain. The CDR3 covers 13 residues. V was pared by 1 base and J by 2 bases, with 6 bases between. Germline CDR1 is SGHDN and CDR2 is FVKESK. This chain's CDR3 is CASSQGTAYEQYF. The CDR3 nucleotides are TGTGCCAGCAGCCAAGGCACAGCCTACGAGCAGTACTTC.

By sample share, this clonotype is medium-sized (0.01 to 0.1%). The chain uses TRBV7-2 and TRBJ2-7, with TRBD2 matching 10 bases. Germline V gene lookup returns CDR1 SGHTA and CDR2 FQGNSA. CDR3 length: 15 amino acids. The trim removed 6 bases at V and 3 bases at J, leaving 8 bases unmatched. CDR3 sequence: CASRSGLASLYEQYF. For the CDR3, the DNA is TGTGCCAGCAGATCGGGACTAGCGTCACTCTACGAGCAGTACTTC.

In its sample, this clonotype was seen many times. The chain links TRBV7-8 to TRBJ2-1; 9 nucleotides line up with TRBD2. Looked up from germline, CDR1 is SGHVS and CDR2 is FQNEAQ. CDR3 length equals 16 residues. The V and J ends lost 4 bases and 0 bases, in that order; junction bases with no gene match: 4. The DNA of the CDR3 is TGTGCCAGCAGCTCGTTTAGCGGGAGCTCCTACAATGAGCAGTTCTTC. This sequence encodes CASSSFSGSSYNEQFF.

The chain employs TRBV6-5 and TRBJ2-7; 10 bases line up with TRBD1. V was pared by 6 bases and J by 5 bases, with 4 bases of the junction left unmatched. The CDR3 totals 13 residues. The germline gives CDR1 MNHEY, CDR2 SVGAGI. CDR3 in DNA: TGTGCCAGCAGGGACAGGGGGTCCCACGAGCAGTACTTC. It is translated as CASRDRGSHEQYF.

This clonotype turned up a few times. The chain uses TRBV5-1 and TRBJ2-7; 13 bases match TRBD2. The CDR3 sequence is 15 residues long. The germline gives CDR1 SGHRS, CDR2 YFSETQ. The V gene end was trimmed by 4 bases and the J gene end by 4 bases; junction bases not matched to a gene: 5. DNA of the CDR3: TGCGCCAGCAGCGGCGGGACTAGCGGGATATACGAGCAGTACTTC. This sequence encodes CASSGGTSGIYEQYF.

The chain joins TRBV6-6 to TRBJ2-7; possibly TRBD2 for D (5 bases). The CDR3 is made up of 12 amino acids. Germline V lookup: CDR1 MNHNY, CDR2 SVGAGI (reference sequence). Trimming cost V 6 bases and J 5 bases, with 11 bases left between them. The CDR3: CASSPERHEQYF. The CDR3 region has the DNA TGTGCCAGCAGCCCCGAGCGGCACGAGCAGTACTTC.